Presented here are 31 T cell receptor beta chains from one specimen sequenced in a study of PD-1 blockade in mismatch repair-deficient tumors. This table comes from immunoSEQ multiplex PCR, and its TCRdb copy is limited to in-frame clones, with some not included. The table lists 35,000 or so clones, roughly 81% of them singletons. Sequences were derived from peripheral blood, sampled about 81 weeks after starting pembrolizumab. These receptors all come from an adult with mismatch repair-deficient cancer.

The chain uses TRBV7-3 and TRBJ1-1; D not certain. Germline values: CDR1 SGHTA, CDR2 FQGTGA. The CDR3 is made up of 13 amino acids. With 5 bases removed from V and 7 bases from J, the gap between germline ends came to 14 bases. The CDR3 spells CASSPDPSSEAFF. The CDR3, as DNA: TGTGCCAGCAGCCCCGACCCGTCGAGTGAAGCTTTCTTT.

The chain employs TRBV11-2 and TRBJ2-1; D is possibly TRBD1 (5 bases). There are 17 residues in the CDR3. In germline, CDR1 is SGHAT, CDR2 FQNNGV. Trimming stripped 5 bases from V and 7 bases from J, with 24 bases between. This chain's CDR3 is CASSTLKGLRLGNEQFF. The CDR3 region has the DNA TGTGCCAGCAGCACTCTTAAGGGGCTTCGGTTGGGGAATGAGCAGTTCTTC.

The chain uses TRBV30 and TRBJ2-1, with no clear D. Germline CDR1 GTSNPN, CDR2 SVGIG (reference sequence). The CDR3 sequence is 13 residues long. Trimming pared 6 bases from V and 0 bases from J, leaving 9 bases between. In DNA form, the CDR3 reads TGTGCCTGTAGGTATAACTCCTACAATGAGCAGTTCTTC. It codes for CACRYNSYNEQFF.

The chain has TRBV7-9 and TRBJ1-2; tentative D call: TRBD1 (6 bases). Trimming took 6 bases from V and 3 from J, leaving 8 bases between them. Looked up from germline, CDR1 is SEHNR and CDR2 is FQNEAQ (reference sequence). The CDR3 is 12 residues long. CDR3 DNA: TGTGCCAGCAGTTGGACAGACTATGGCTACACCTTC. It yields the protein CASSWTDYGYTF.

As to this clone: Other nucleotide sequences in the sample specify the same CDR3. The chain carries TRBV5-4 and TRBJ1-2; 8 bases line up with TRBD1. CDR3 length equals 14 residues. Germline trimming cut 2 bases from V and 8 bases from J; bases unmatched to any gene: 8. CDR1 is SGHNT, CDR2 YYREEE, per germline (reference sequence). CDR3 protein: CASSLRTGIQGYTF. The CDR3 nucleotides read TGTGCCAGCAGCTTAAGGACAGGGATCCAGGGCTACACCTTC.

The chain employs TRBV7-6 and TRBJ2-2; D not certain. There are 13 residues in the CDR3. The germline V and J ends were trimmed by 6 bases and 3 bases, with 8 bases remaining between them. From germline, CDR1 is SGHVS and CDR2 FNYEAQ. CDR3 nucleotide sequence: TGTGCCAGCAGTTACGGCTACACCGGGGAGCTGTTTTTT. Amino acids: CASSYGYTGELFF.

The chain employs TRBV5-1 and TRBJ2-3; TRBD2 matches 10 bases. Unmatched junction bases numbered 4, after V lost 4 bases and J lost 2 bases. The CDR3 spans 15 residues. The germline V gene encodes CDR1 SGHRS and CDR2 YFSETQ. The chain's CDR3 is CASSTGLANTDTQYF. The CDR3 nucleotides are TGCGCCAGCAGCACGGGACTAGCGAACACAGATACGCAGTATTTT.

V and J are TRBV19 and TRBJ2-7, with D tentatively TRBD1 (5 bases). Germline loops: CDR1 LNHDA, CDR2 SQIVND (reference sequence). CDR3 length equals 14 residues. With 4 bases removed from V and 1 base from J, the gap between germline ends came to 11 bases. The CDR3 loop reads CASSNWTPSYEQYF. The CDR3 DNA is TGTGCCAGTAGTAATTGGACACCATCCTACGAGCAGTACTTC. Combining the CDR3 with reference TRBV19 and TRBJ2-7 gives the whole variable domain DGGITQSPKYLFRKEGQNVTLSCEQNLNHDAMYWYRQDPGQGLRLIYYSQIVNDFQKGDIAEGYSVSREKKESFPLTVTSAQKNPTAFYLCASSNWTPSYEQYFGPGTRLTVT.

The chain links TRBV29-1 to TRBJ2-1; D gene uncertain. Trimming took 4 bases from V and 3 from J, leaving 10 bases between them. The CDR3 sequence is 13 residues long. Germline V gives CDR1 SQVTM, CDR2 ANQGSEA. The CDR3 coding sequence is TGCAGCGTTGCAAAGACCAACTACAATGAGCAGTTCTTC. It specifies CSVAKTNYNEQFF.

The rearrangement joins TRBV9 to TRBJ1-5; D not certain. The germline V gene has CDR1 SGDLS and CDR2 YYNGEE. The V end was cut by 1 base, the J end by 5 bases, with 7 bases between. The length of the CDR3 is 13 residues. In DNA, the CDR3 is TGTGCCAGCAGCGTATCCATTCATCAGCCCCAGCATTTT. Amino acids: CASSVSIHQPQHF.

The sample holds one count of this clone. The CDR3 is CSARGNTEAFF. The CDR3 DNA is TGCAGTGCGCGGGGGAACACTGAAGCTTTCTTT. The chain uses TRBV20-1 and TRBJ1-1; D unclear. V was trimmed by 6 bases and J by 1 base, leaving 6 bases between them. Per the germline V gene, CDR1 is DFQATT and CDR2 is SNEGSKA (reference sequence). The CDR3 consists of 11 residues.

This clone was counted between two and nine times. The chain recombines TRBV25-1 with TRBJ1-2, with D possibly TRBD1 on 5 matching bases. The V and J ends lost 1 base and 6 bases respectively, with 15 bases between them. The CDR3 has 15 residues. Germline loops: CDR1 MGHDK, CDR2 SYGVNS. The CDR3 protein is CASSELAVREDGYTF. CDR3 DNA: TGTGCCAGCAGTGAATTGGCCGTCAGGGAGGATGGCTACACCTTC.

The rearrangement joins TRBV19 to TRBJ1-1; the D is unclear. CDR3 size: 13 residues. Trimming left V 5 bases short and J 1 base short, with 8 bases between. The germline CDR1 and CDR2 sequences are LNHDA and SQIVND (reference sequence). The CDR3 spells CASSQLQNTEAFF. CDR3 in DNA: TGTGCCAGTAGTCAGCTCCAGAACACTGAAGCTTTCTTT.

The chain links TRBV7-9 to TRBJ1-5, with 9 positions matching TRBD1. With 6 bases clipped from V and 5 bases from J, the junction kept 8 bases outside the gene matches. Looked up from germline, CDR1 is SEHNR and CDR2 is FQNEAQ (reference sequence). This CDR3 region has 15 residues. CDR3 protein: CASSSPGQGDQPQHF. CDR3 bases: TGTGCCAGCAGTTCACCGGGACAGGGTGATCAGCCCCAGCATTTT.

This clone was found once. The rearrangement joins TRBV13 to TRBJ2-7; 7 bases line up with TRBD2. The germline CDR1 and CDR2 sequences are PRHDT and FYEKMQ (reference sequence). The CDR3 totals 13 residues. V was pared by 1 base and J by 4 bases, with 1 base of the junction left unmatched. CDR3 nucleotide sequence: TGTGCCAGCAGCTTAGCGGGAGGTTACGAGCAGTACTTC. Its translation is CASSLAGGYEQYF.

The gene calls are TRBV19 and TRBJ1-4; D perhaps matches TRBD1 (5 bases). Trimming left V 6 bases short and J 0 bases short, with 11 bases between. Germline V gene lookup returns CDR1 LNHDA and CDR2 SQIVND (reference sequence). CDR3 size: 15 residues. CDR3 region: CASRPRGATNEKLFF. DNA of the CDR3: TGTGCCAGTAGGCCTCGGGGGGCAACTAATGAAAAACTGTTTTTT.

The rearrangement joins TRBV19 to TRBJ2-6; the D call may be TRBD1 or TRBD2 (5 bases each). Per germline, CDR1 LNHDA and CDR2 SQIVND (reference sequence). V lost 4 bases, J lost 0 bases, and 16 bases lay in between. The CDR3 is made up of 18 amino acids. In DNA, the CDR3 is TGTGCCAGTAGTAGGACCCAGGGACCCGCCTCTGGGGCCAACGTCCTGACTTTC. Its protein product is CASSRTQGPASGANVLTF.

This clone has only one observation. Written as DNA, the CDR3 is TGTGCCAGCAGTTTATTTGACGGGTCAGATACGCAGTATTTT. Translation: CASSLFDGSDTQYF. This chain uses TRBV27 with TRBJ2-3; D is ambiguous. The ends were cut back, 1 base at V and 4 bases at J, with 9 bases in the middle. This CDR3 is built from 14 residues. CDR1 and CDR2 from the germline V gene are MNHEY and SMNVEV (reference sequence).

The chain uses TRBV29-1 and TRBJ1-1, with D uncertain. The CDR3 is made up of 11 amino acids. Looked up from germline, CDR1 is SQVTM and CDR2 is ANQGSEA. V lost 4 bases, J lost 2 bases, and 5 bases lay in between. CDR3 sequence reads: CSVGLNTEAFF. CDR3 DNA: TGCAGCGTTGGCCTTAACACTGAAGCTTTCTTT.

The gene calls are TRBV28 and TRBJ1-1, with 9 bases matching TRBD1. Trimming cost V 6 bases and J 4 bases; bases outside gene matches: 6. Looked up from germline, CDR1 is MDHEN and CDR2 is SYDVKM. The CDR3 has 14 residues. The DNA for the CDR3 is TGTGCCAGCAGCCTCCCGGACAGGGGCACTGAAGCTTTCTTT. Translating it yields CASSLPDRGTEAFF.

The chain carries TRBV5-4 and TRBJ2-5; 11 nucleotides line up with TRBD2. The CDR3 runs to 15 residues. Trimming cost V 6 bases and J 4 bases; bases outside gene matches: 8. Germline CDR1 is SGHNT and CDR2 is YYREEE (reference sequence). The DNA for the CDR3 is TGTGCCAGCACCATAGCGGGAGGGCGAGCAGAGACCCAGTACTTC. Translated, it gives CASTIAGGRAETQYF.

The chain carries TRBV7-2 and TRBJ1-1, with unresolved D. CDR1 is SGHTA, CDR2 FQGNSA, per germline. The V end was cut by 5 bases, the J end by 1 base, with 8 bases between. The CDR3 consists of 13 residues. For the CDR3, the DNA is TGTGCCAGCAGCAAAAGACAGAACACTGAAGCTTTCTTT. Its protein is CASSKRQNTEAFF. The full variable domain, its missing parts supplied by reference TRBV7-2 and TRBJ1-1, is GAGVSQSPSNKVTEKGKDVELRCDPISGHTALYWYRQSLGQGLEFLIYFQGNSAPDKSGLPSDRFSAERTGGSVSTLTIQRTQQEDSAVYLCASSKRQNTEAFFGQGTRLTVV.

The chain recombines TRBV10-3 with TRBJ1-5; possibly TRBD1 for D (5 bases). Trimming left V 7 bases short and J 5 bases short, with 12 bases between. The CDR3 is 13 amino acids. Germline V lookup: CDR1 ENHRY, CDR2 SYGVKD. The CDR3 protein is CAINGRVDQPQHF. In DNA form, the CDR3 reads TGTGCCATCAACGGCAGGGTCGATCAGCCCCAGCATTTT.

V gene TRBV2 combines with J gene TRBJ2-5; 10 nucleotides align to TRBD1. V dropped 2 bases and J dropped 5; count of bases not matched to a gene: 11. CDR3 length: 17 residues. CDR1 and CDR2 (germline): SNHLY, FYNNEI. The CDR3 loop reads CASSEPVSGTGDETQYF. Here the CDR3 DNA reads TGTGCCAGCAGTGAACCCGTTTCCGGGACAGGGGACGAGACCCAGTACTTC.

The chain is built from TRBV15 and TRBJ2-7; 8 nucleotides agree with TRBD1. The V gene end was trimmed by 3 bases and the J gene end by 6 bases; junction bases not matched to a gene: 7. This CDR3 has 14 amino acids. Germline V gene lookup returns CDR1 LNHNV and CDR2 YYDKDF (reference sequence). CDR3 region: CATSSDRGQVEQYF. CDR3 coding DNA: TGTGCCACCAGCAGTGACAGGGGTCAGGTCGAGCAGTACTTC.

The V and J genes are TRBV9 and TRBJ2-1, with D possibly matching TRBD1 (5 bases). The ends were cut back, 7 bases at V and 8 bases at J, with 22 bases in the middle. Germline CDR1 SGDLS, CDR2 YYNGEE. This CDR3 is built from 15 residues. DNA of the CDR3: TGTGCCAGCTCCCAAGGGGCTTATAGTTTCGATGAGCAGTTCTTC. This encodes CASSQGAYSFDEQFF.

The chain is built from TRBV12-5 and TRBJ2-7; D is perhaps TRBD2 (5 bases). CDR3 length equals 11 residues. Germline CDR1 and CDR2: LGHNT and FRNRAP. V was pared by 8 bases and J by 3 bases, with 8 bases between. The CDR3 loop reads CASSSGYEQYF. The CDR3 nucleotides read TGTGCTAGTAGCAGCGGCTACGAGCAGTACTTC.

V and J are TRBV7-2 and TRBJ1-1; D might be TRBD1 (5 bases). CDR3 length equals 16 residues. CDR1 SGHTA and CDR2 FQGNSA come from the germline V gene. V was trimmed by 3 bases and J by 4 bases, leaving 18 bases between them. The CDR3: CASSLQGPGLGTEAFF. CDR3 sequence (DNA): TGTGCCAGCAGCTTGCAGGGACCGGGGCTCGGCACTGAAGCTTTCTTT.

V is TRBV5-1 and J is TRBJ2-1, with D perhaps matching TRBD1 or TRBD2 (5 bases each). The germline V gene encodes CDR1 SGHRS and CDR2 YFSETQ. The CDR3 spans 14 residues. V was shortened by 4 bases and J by 9 bases, with 17 bases between the two germline ends. The CDR3 reads CASSQRGLQAEQFF. The CDR3 DNA is TGCGCCAGCAGCCAACGGGGCCTACAAGCTGAGCAGTTCTTC.

This sequence joins TRBV29-1 and TRBJ2-3, with 8 nucleotides matching TRBD1. V trimming: 4 bases; J trimming: 3 bases; junction bases outside the gene matches: 12. The CDR3 has 16 amino acids. Germline V gene lookup returns CDR1 SQVTM and CDR2 ANQGSEA. CDR3 in amino acids: CSVGGSTGVKTDTQYF. CDR3 DNA sequence: TGCAGCGTTGGTGGCTCGACAGGGGTCAAAACAGATACGCAGTATTTT.

V is TRBV5-1 and J is TRBJ1-2; 8 bases map to TRBD1. After removal of 4 bases from V and 5 bases from J, the junction contained 4 bases not matched to a gene. The CDR3 loop spans 13 amino acids. Germline lookup yields CDR1 SGHRS and CDR2 YFSETQ. The CDR3, as DNA: TGCGCCAGCAGCGTGGACAGGGATTATGGCTACACCTTC. This encodes CASSVDRDYGYTF.